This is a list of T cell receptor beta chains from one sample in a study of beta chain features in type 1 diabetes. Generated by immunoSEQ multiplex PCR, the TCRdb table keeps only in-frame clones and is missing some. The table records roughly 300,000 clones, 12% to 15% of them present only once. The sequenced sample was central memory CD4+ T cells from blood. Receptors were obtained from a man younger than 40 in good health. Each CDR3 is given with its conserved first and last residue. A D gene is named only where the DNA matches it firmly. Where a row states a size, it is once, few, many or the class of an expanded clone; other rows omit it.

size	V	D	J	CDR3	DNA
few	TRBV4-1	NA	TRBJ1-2	CASSQAVSGSYYGYTF	TGCGCCAGCAGCCAAGCAGTGTCGGGCTCCTACTATGGCTACACCTTC
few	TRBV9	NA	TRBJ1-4	CASSGTGLDEKLFF	TGTGCCAGCAGCGGAACAGGGCTTGATGAAAAACTGTTTTTT
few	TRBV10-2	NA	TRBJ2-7	CASSETALYEQYF	TGCGCCAGCAGTGAAACAGCCCTCTACGAGCAGTACTTC
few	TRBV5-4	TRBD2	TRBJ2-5	CASSQDRGTSGRVVETQYF	TGTGCCAGCAGCCAAGATCGAGGAACTAGCGGGAGAGTTGTAGAGACCCAGTACTTC
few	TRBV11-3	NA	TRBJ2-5	CASSPSTGLGETQYF	TGTGCCAGCAGCCCGAGCACGGGTTTAGGGGAGACCCAGTACTTC
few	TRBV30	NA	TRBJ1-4	CAWNSPPNEKLFF	TGTGCCTGGAACAGCCCGCCTAATGAAAAACTGTTTTTT
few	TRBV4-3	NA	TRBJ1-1	CASSQTGTLNTEAFF	TGCGCCAGCAGCCAGACCGGGACGTTGAACACTGAAGCTTTCTTT
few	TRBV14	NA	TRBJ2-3	CASSPSFRSDTQYF	TGTGCCAGCAGCCCCTCATTTCGATCAGATACGCAGTATTTT
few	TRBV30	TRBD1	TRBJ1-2	CASSLDRDSYGYTF	TGTGCCAGCAGCTTGGACCGGGACAGCTATGGCTACACCTTC
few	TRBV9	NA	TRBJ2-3	CASSYRGDTQYF	TGTGCCAGCAGCTACCGGGGGGATACGCAGTATTTT
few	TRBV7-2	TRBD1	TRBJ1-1	CASSATGVEAFF	TGTGCCAGCAGCGCAACAGGGGTGGAAGCTTTCTTT
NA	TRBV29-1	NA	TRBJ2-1	CSVGVLAVEQFF	TGCAGCGTTGGGGTGTTAGCGGTAGAGCAGTTCTTC
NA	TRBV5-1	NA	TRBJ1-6	CASSQGPNSPLHF	TGCGCCAGCAGCCAGGGACCAAATTCACCCCTCCACTTT
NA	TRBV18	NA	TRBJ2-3	CASSPSSGNGEYF	TGTGCCAGCTCACCCTCCTCAGGAAACGGGGAGTATTTT
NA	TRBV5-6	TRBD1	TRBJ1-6	CASSFGTDNSPLHF	TGTGCCAGCAGCTTCGGGACAGATAATTCACCCCTCCACTTT
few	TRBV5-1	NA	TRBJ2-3	CASNAVDTDTQYF	TGCGCCAGCAACGCGGTAGACACAGATACGCAGTATTTT
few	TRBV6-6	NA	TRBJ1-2	CASSQTDNYGYTF	TGTGCCAGCAGCCAGACAGATAACTATGGCTACACCTTC
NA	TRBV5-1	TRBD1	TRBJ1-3	CASSLQGASGNTIYF	TGCGCCAGCAGCTTACAGGGGGCGTCTGGAAACACCATATATTTT
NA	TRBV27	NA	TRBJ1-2	CASSSRGYRTVNYGYTF	TGTGCCAGCAGTTCTAGGGGCTATAGGACAGTAAACTATGGCTACACCTTC
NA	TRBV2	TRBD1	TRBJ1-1	CASSHRGKNTEAFF	TGTGCCAGCAGTCACAGGGGGAAGAACACTGAAGCTTTCTTT